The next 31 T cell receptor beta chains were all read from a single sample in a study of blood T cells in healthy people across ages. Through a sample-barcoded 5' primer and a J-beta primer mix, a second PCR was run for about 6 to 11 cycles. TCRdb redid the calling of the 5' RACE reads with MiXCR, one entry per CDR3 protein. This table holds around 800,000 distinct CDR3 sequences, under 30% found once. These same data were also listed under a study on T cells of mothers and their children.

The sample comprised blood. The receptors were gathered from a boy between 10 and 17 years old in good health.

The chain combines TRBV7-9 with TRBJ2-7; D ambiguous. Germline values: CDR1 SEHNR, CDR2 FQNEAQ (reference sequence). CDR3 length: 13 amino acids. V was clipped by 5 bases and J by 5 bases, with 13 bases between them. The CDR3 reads CASSPERMDEQYF. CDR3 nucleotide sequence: TGTGCCAGCAGCCCAGAACGGATGGACGAGCAGTACTTC.

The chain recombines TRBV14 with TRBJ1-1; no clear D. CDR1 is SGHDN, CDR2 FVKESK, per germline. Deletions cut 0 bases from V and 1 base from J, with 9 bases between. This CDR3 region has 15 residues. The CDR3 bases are TGTGCCAGCAGCCAAGAAAGGCGCCAGAACACTGAAGCTTTCTTT. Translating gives CASSQERRQNTEAFF. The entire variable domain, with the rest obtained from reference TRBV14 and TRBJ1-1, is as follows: EAGVTQFPSHSVIEKGQTVTLRCDPISGHDNLYWYRRVMGKEIKFLLHFVKESKQDESGMPNNRFLAERTGGTYSTLKVQPAELEDSGVYFCASSQERRQNTEAFFGQGTRLTVV.

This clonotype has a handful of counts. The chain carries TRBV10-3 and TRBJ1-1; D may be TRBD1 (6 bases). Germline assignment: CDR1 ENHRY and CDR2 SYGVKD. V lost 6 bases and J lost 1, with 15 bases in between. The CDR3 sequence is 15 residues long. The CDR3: CAISEQGRGNTEAFF. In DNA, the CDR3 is TGTGCCATCAGCGAACAGGGCCGGGGGAACACTGAAGCTTTCTTT.

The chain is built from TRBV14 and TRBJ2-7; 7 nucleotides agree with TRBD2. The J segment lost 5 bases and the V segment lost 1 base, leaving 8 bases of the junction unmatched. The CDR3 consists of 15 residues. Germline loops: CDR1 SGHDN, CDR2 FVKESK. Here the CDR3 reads CASSQARTSAHEQYF. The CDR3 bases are TGTGCCAGCAGCCAAGCAAGAACTAGCGCCCACGAGCAGTACTTC.

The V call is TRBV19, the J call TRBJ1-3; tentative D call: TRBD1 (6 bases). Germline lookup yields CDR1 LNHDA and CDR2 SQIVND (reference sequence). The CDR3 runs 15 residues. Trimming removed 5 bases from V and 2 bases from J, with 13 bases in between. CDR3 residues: CASSPGQKAGNTIYF. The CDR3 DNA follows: TGTGCCAGTAGTCCCGGACAGAAGGCTGGAAACACCATATATTTT.

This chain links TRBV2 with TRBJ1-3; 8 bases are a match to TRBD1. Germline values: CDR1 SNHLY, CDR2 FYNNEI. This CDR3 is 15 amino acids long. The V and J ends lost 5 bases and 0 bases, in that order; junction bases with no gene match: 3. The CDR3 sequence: CASSRDRFSGNTIYF. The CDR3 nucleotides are TGTGCCAGCAGTAGGGACAGGTTCTCTGGAAACACCATATATTTT. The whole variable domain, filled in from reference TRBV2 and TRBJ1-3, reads EPEVTQTPSHQVTQMGQEVILRCVPISNHLYFYWYRQILGQKVEFLVSFYNNEISEKSEIFDDQFSVERPDGSNFTLKIRSTKLEDSAMYFCASSRDRFSGNTIYFGEGSWLTVV.

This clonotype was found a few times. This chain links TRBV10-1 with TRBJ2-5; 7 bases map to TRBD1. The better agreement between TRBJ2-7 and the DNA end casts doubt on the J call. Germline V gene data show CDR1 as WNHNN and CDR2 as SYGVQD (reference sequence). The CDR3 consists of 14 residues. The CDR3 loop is CASSADRANYEQYF. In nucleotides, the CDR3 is TGCGCCAGCAGCGCCGACAGGGCGAACTACGAGCAGTACTTC.

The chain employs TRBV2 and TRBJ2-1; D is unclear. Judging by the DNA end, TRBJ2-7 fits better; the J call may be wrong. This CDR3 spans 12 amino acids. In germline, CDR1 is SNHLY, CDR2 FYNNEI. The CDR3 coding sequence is TGTGCCAGCAGCGTATTTCAATACGAGCAGTACTTC. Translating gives CASSVFQYEQYF.

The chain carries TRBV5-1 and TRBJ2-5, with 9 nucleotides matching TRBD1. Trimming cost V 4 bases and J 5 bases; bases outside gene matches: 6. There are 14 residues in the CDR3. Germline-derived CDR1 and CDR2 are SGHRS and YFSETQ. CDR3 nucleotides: TGCGCCAGCAGCATCGGGACAGGGAGGGAGACCCAGTACTTC. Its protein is CASSIGTGRETQYF.

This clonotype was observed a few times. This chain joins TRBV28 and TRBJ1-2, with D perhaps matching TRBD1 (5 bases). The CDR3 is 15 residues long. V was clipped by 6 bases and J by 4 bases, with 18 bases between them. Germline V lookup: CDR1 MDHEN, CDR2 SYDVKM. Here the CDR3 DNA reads TGTGCCAGCAGGCCAGGGACCTTACCGCCCTATGGCTACACCTTC. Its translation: CASRPGTLPPYGYTF.

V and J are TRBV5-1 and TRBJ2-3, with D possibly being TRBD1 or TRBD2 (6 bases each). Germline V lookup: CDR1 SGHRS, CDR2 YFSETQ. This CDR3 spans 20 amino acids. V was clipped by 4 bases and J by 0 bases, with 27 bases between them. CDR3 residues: CASSHPARRGAPESTDTQYF. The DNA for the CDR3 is TGCGCCAGCAGCCACCCGGCAAGGAGGGGGGCTCCCGAAAGCACAGATACGCAGTATTTT.

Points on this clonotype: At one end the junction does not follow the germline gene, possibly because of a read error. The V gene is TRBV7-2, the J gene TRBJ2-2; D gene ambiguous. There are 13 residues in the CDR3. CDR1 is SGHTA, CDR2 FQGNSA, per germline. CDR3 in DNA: TGTGCCAGCAGCACGATGAGCACCGAGGAGCTGTTTTTT. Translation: CASSTMSTEELFF.

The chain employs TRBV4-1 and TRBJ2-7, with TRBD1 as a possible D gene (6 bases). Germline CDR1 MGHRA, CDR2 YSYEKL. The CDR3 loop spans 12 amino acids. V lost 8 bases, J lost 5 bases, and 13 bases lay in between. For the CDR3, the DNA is TGCGCCAGCTCAGACAGGTTCGACGAGCAGTACTTC. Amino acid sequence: CASSDRFDEQYF.

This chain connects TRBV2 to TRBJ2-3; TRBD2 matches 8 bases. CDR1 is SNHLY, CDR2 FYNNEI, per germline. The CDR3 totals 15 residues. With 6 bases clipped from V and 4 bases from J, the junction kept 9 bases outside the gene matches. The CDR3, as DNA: TGTGCCAGCAGCGGGAGGGACACATACGCAGATACGCAGTATTTT. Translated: CASSGRDTYADTQYF. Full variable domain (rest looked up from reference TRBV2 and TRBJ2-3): EPEVTQTPSHQVTQMGQEVILRCVPISNHLYFYWYRQILGQKVEFLVSFYNNEISEKSEIFDDQFSVERPDGSNFTLKIRSTKLEDSAMYFCASSGRDTYADTQYFGPGTRLTVL.

The CDR3 coding sequence is TGTGCCAGCACGGGGAACCCGAACACTGAAGCTTTCTTT. It encodes CASTGNPNTEAFF. V is TRBV25-1 and J is TRBJ1-1; D call uncertain. This CDR3 is 13 amino acids long. The ends were cut back, 7 bases at V and 1 base at J, with 10 bases in the middle. Germline-derived CDR1 and CDR2 are MGHDK and SYGVNS.

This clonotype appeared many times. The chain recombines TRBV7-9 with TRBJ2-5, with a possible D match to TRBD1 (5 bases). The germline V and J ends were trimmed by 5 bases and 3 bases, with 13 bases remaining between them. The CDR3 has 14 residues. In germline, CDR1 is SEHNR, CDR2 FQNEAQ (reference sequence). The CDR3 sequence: CASSPDYRKETQYF. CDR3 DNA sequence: TGTGCCAGCAGCCCAGATTACAGGAAAGAGACCCAGTACTTC.

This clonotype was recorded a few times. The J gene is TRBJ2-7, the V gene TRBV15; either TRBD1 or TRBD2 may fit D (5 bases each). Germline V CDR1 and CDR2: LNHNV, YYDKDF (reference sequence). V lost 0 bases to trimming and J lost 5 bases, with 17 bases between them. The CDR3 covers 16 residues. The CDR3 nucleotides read TGTGCCACCAGCAGAGATATTGCAGGGAGTTGGAACGAGCAGTACTTC. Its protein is CATSRDIAGSWNEQYF.

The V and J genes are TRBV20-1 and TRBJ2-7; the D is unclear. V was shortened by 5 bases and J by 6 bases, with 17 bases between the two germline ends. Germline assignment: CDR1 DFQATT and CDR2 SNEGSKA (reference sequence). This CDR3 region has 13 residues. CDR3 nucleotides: TGCAGTGCTCACGAGCCGGGTCAGATCGAGCAGTACTTC. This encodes CSAHEPGQIEQYF.

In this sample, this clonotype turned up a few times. The CDR3 sequence is CASTLGFSEQFF. The CDR3 region has the DNA TGTGCCAGCACTTTGGGGTTCAGTGAGCAGTTCTTC. The chain recombines TRBV12-3 or TRBV12-4 with TRBJ2-5; D is ambiguous. Judging by the DNA end, TRBJ2-1 fits better; the J call may be wrong. The CDR3 contains 12 residues.

CDR3 sequence: CASSLGAGQGNQPQHF. The CDR3 DNA reads as TGTGCCAGCAGCCTCGGGGCGGGACAGGGCAATCAGCCCCAGCATTTT. This sequence joins TRBV4-2 and TRBJ1-5; 8 bases are shared with TRBD1. Trimming took 4 bases from V and 2 from J; bases not matched to a gene: 7. CDR3 length: 16 amino acids. In germline, CDR1 is LGHNA, CDR2 YNFKEQ.

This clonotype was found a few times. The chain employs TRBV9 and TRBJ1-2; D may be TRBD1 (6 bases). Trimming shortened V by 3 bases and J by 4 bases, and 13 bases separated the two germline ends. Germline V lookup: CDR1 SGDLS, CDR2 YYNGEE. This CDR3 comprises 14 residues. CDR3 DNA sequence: TGTGCCAGCAGCGGAGGGGGGCACGGCTATGGCTACACCTTC. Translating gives CASSGGGHGYGYTF.

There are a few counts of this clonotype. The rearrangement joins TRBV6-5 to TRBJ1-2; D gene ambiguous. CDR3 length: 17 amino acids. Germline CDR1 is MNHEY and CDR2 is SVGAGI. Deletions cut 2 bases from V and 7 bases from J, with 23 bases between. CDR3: CASSYRPRAESHPGYTF. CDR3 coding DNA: TGTGCCAGCAGTTACCGACCGAGAGCGGAGTCGCATCCTGGCTACACCTTC.

In nucleotides, the CDR3 is TGTGCCAGCTCACCAGACAGGGAGGTTAACGAGCAGTACTTC. Translated, it gives CASSPDREVNEQYF. This chain uses TRBV18 with TRBJ2-7; TRBD1 is a possible D gene (7 bases). Germline V CDR1 and CDR2: KGHSH, LQKENI. Trimming removed 2 bases at V and 5 bases at J, with 13 bases between. The CDR3 covers 14 residues.

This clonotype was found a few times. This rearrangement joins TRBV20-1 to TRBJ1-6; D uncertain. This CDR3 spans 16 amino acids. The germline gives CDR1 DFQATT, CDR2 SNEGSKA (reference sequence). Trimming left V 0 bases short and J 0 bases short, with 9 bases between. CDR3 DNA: TGCAGTGCTAGAGACTGGCGGAGCTCCTATAATTCACCCCTCCACTTT. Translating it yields CSARDWRSSYNSPLHF.

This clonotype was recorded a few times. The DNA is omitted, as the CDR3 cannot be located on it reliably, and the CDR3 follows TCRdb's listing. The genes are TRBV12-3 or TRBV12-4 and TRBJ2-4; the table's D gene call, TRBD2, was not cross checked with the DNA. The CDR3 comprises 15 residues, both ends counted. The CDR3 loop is CASSSFFGGGNAEYF.

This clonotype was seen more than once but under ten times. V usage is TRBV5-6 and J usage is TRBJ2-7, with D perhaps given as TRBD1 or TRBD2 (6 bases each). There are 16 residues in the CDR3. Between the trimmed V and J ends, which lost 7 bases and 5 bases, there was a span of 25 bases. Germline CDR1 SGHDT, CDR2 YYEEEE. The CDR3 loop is CASGWVGGPRGNEQYF. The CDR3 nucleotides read TGTGCCAGCGGTTGGGTCGGGGGCCCGAGGGGGAACGAGCAGTACTTC.

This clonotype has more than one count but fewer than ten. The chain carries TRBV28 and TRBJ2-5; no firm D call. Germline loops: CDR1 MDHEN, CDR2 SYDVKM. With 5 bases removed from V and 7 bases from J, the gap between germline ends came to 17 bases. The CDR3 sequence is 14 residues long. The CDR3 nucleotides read TGTGCCAGCAGTGACGCCCGGGCGTGGGCGACCCAGTACTTC. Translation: CASSDARAWATQYF.

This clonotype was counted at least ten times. CDR3 protein: CASSVTSGGATDTQYF. CDR3 nucleotides: TGTGCCAGCAGTGTTACTAGCGGGGGGGCCACAGATACGCAGTATTTT. This sequence joins TRBV27 and TRBJ2-3, with 13 bases fitting TRBD2. J lost 2 bases, V lost 5 bases, and 4 bases had no gene match. The CDR3 spans 16 residues. Germline V gene data show CDR1 as MNHEY and CDR2 as SMNVEV (reference sequence).

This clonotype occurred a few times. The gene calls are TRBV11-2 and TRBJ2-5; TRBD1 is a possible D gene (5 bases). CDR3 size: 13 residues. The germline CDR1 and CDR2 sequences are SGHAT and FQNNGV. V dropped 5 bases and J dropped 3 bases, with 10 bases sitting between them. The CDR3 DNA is TGTGCCAGCAGCACGACAGCCAAAGAGACCCAGTACTTC. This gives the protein CASSTTAKETQYF.

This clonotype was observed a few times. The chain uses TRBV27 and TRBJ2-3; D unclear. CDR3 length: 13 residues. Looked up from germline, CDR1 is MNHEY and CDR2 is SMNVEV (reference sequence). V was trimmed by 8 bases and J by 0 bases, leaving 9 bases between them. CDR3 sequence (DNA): TGTGCCAGCCGCCCCTTTAGCACAGATACGCAGTATTTT. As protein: CASRPFSTDTQYF.

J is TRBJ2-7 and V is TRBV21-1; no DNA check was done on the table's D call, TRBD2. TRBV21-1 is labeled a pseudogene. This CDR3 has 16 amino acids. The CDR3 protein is CASSTSLRQPGGEQYF. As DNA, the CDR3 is TGTGCCAGCAGCACATCTCTCCGGCAGCCCGGCGGCGAGCAGTACTTC.